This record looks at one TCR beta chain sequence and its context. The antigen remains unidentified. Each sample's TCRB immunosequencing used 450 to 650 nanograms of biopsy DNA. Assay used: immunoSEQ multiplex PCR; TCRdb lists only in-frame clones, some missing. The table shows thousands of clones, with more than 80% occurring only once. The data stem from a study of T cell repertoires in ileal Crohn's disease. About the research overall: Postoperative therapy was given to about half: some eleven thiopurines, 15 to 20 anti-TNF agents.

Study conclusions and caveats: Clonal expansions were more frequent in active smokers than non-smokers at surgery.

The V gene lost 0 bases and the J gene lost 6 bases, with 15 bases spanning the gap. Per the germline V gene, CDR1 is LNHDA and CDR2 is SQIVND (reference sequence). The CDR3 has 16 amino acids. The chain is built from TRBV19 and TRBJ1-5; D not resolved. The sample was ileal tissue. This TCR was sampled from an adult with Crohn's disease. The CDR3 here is CASSIDHIGSFQPQHF. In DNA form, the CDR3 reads TGTGCCAGTAGTATAGATCATATTGGGAGTTTTCAGCCCCAGCATTTT.